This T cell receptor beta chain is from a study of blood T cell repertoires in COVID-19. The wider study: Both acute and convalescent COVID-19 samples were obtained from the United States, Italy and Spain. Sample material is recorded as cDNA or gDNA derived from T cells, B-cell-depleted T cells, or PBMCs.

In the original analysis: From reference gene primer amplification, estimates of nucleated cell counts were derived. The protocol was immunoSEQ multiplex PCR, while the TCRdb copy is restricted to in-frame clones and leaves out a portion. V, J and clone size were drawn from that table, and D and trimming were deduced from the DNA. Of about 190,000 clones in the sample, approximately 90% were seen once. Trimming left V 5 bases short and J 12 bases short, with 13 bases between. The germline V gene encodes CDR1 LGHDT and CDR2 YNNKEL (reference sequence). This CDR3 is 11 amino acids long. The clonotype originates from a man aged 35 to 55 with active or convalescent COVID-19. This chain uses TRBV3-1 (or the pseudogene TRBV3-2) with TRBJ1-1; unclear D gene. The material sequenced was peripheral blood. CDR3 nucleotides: TGTGCCAGCAGCTCCTCGGGCGGGCCTTTCTTT. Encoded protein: CASSSSGGPFF.